This T cell receptor beta chain was recorded in a study of identifying expanded T cells in peripheral blood. Germline V gene lookup returns CDR1 SGDLS and CDR2 YYNGEE. The CDR3 loop spans 15 amino acids. V lost 0 bases to trimming and J lost 3 bases; unmatched junction nucleotides: 2. Sequencing used immunoSEQ multiplex PCR; TCRdb keeps in-frame clones, though not all of them. Of more than 80,000 clones in the sample, around 89% are singletons; the top ten hold roughly 4.2%. Comment on this clone: The same CDR3 also results from other DNA sequences found in this sample.

During the collection period, no donor immune events like infections were recorded. The sequencing input was blood. This receptor was taken from a person between 18 and 69 years old in good health. V gene TRBV9 combines with J gene TRBJ2-3; 9 nucleotides align to TRBD2. CDR3 coding DNA: TGTGCCAGCAGCGTAGGGCTAGCGGGAACAGATACGCAGTATTTT. This codes for CASSVGLAGTDTQYF.